This TCR beta chain was recorded in a study of OX40 agonist ivuxolimab in advanced cancers. Study summary: Allowance was made for prior anti-PD-1, anti-PD-L1 or anti-CTLA-4 therapy, and about 40% had some.

Whole-study findings and limits: Averaging showed that CD8+ T cells had more expanded clones than CD4+ did. Dosing at 0.1 to 3.0 mg/kg was accompanied by clonal expansion of CD4+ and CD8+ blood T cells by week 6.

Details on this clone: Its antigen is not identified.

Germline assignment: CDR1 LNHNV and CDR2 YYDKDF (reference sequence). The CDR3 covers 18 residues. Trimming left V 0 bases short and J 5 bases short, with 22 bases between. The timepoints at which blood was sampled were baseline, cycle 4 day 1, and cycle 7 day 1. Only in-frame clones appear in the TCRdb table, and some are missing; sequencing was by immunoSEQ multiplex PCR. The table has some 80,000 clones, nearly 95% seen once. The TCR was taken from an adult with an advanced solid tumor such as melanoma, head and neck, liver or kidney cancer. The chain couples TRBV15 to TRBJ2-5; D is perhaps TRBD1 or TRBD2 (5 bases each). This specimen was CD4+ or CD8+ T cells sorted from blood, taken in a trial of the OX40 agonist ivuxolimab. The CDR3 here is CATSRDPPSRGKAETQYF. Written as DNA, the CDR3 is TGTGCCACCAGCAGAGATCCCCCGAGCCGGGGCAAGGCGGAGACCCAGTACTTC. The full variable domain, completed using reference TRBV15 and TRBJ2-5, is DAMVIQNPRYQVTQFGKPVTLSCSQTLNHNVMYWYQQKSSQAPKLLFHYYDKDFNNEADTPDNFQSRRPNTSFCFLDIRSPGLGDTAMYLCATSRDPPSRGKAETQYFGPGTRLLVL.